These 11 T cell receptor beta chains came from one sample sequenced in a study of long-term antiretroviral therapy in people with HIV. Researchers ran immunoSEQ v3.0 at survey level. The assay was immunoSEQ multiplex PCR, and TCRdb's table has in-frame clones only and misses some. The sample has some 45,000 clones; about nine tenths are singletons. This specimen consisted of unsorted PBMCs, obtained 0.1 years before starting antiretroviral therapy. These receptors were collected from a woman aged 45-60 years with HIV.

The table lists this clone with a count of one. The CDR3 bases are TGTGCCAGCCGGACAGGGCAGGACAATGAGCAGTTCTTC. Residues: CASRTGQDNEQFF. The rearrangement uses TRBV10-3 and TRBJ2-1; 8 nucleotides match TRBD1. The germline gives CDR1 ENHRY, CDR2 SYGVKD. The ends lost 10 bases at V and 5 bases at J; junction bases unmatched: 7. The CDR3 runs 13 residues.

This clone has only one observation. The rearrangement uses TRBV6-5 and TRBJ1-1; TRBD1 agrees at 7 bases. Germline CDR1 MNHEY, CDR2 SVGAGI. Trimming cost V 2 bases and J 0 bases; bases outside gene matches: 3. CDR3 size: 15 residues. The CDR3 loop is CASSYVQGMNTEAFF. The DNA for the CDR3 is TGTGCCAGCAGTTACGTACAGGGGATGAACACTGAAGCTTTCTTT.

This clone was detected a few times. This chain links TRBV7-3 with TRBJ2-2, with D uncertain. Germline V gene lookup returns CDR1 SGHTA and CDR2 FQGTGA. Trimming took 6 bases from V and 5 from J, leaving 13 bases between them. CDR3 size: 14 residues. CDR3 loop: CASSLGRETGELFF. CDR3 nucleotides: TGTGCCAGCAGTTTAGGCCGAGAGACCGGGGAGCTGTTTTTT. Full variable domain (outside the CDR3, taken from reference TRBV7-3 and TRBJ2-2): GAGVSQTPSNKVTEKGKYVELRCDPISGHTALYWYRQSLGQGPEFLIYFQGTGAADDSGLPNDRFFAVRPEGSVSTLKIQRTERGDSAVYLCASSLGRETGELFFGEGSRLTVL.

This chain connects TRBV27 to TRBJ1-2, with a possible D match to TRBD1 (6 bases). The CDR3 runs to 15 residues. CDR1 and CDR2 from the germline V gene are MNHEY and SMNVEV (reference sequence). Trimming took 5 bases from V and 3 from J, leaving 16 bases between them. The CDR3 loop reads CASSPGTGRDYGYTF. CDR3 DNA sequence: TGTGCCAGCAGTCCGGGAACAGGGCGCGACTATGGCTACACCTTC.

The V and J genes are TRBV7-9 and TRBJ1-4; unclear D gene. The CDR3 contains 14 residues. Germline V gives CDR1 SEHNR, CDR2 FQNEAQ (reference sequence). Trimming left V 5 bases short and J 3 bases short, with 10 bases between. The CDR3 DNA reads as TGTGCCAGCAGCCCTCGACCGCCTAATGAAAAACTGTTTTTT. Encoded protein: CASSPRPPNEKLFF.

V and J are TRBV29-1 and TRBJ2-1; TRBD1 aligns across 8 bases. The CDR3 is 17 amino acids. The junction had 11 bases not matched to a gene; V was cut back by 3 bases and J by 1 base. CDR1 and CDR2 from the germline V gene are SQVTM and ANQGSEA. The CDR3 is CSVDSRGRVGSYNEQFF. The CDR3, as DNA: TGCAGCGTTGATTCCAGGGGGCGCGTCGGATCCTACAATGAGCAGTTCTTC.

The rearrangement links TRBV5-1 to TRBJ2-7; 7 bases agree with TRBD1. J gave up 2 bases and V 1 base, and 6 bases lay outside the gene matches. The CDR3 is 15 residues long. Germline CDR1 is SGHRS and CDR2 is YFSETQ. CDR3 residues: CASSLRDSPAYEQYF. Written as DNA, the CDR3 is TGCGCCAGCAGCTTGAGGGACAGTCCCGCCTACGAGCAGTACTTC. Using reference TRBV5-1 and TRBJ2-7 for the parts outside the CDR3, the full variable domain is KAGVTQTPRYLIKTRGQQVTLSCSPISGHRSVSWYQQTPGQGLQFLFEYFSETQRNKGNFPGRFSGRQFSNSRSEMNVSTLELGDSALYLCASSLRDSPAYEQYFGPGTRLTVT.

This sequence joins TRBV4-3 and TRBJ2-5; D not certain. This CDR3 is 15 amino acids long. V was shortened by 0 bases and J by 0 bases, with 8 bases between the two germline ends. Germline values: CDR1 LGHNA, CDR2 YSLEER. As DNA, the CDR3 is TGCGCCAGCAGCCAAGACGATGTAGACCAAGAGACCCAGTACTTC. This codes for CASSQDDVDQETQYF.

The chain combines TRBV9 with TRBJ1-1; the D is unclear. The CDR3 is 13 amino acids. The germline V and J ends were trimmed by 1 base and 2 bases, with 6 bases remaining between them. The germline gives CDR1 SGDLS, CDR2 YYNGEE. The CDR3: CASSVLRNTEAFF. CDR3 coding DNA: TGTGCCAGCAGCGTACTCAGAAACACTGAAGCTTTCTTT.

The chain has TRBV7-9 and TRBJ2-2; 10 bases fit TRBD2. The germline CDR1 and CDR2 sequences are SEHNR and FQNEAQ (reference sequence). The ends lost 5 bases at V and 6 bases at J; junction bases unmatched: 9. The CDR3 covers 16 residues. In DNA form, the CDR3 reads TGTGCCAGCAGCCCACAGCGGGGGGGCTTACCCGGGGAGCTGTTTTTT. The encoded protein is CASSPQRGGLPGELFF.

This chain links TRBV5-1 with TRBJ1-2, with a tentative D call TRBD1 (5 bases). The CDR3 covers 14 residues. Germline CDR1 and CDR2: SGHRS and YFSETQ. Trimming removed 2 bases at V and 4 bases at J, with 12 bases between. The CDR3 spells CASSLRDSVYGYTF. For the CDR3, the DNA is TGCGCCAGCAGCTTACGGGACTCGGTCTATGGCTACACCTTC. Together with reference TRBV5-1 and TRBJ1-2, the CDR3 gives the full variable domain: KAGVTQTPRYLIKTRGQQVTLSCSPISGHRSVSWYQQTPGQGLQFLFEYFSETQRNKGNFPGRFSGRQFSNSRSEMNVSTLELGDSALYLCASSLRDSVYGYTFGSGTRLTVV.